A selection of T cell receptor beta chains follows, all from one sample in a study of blood T cell repertoires in COVID-19. Here immunoSEQ multiplex PCR was the method, and the copy in TCRdb shows in-frame clones only, minus some. The data contain some 110,000 clones, 83% of them seen just once; the ten biggest clones take up around 2.3%. What was sequenced was peripheral blood. The receptors originated from a man under 40 with acute or convalescent COVID-19. Both conserved end residues are part of each CDR3.

v_call: TRBV5-4; cdr3_aa: CASSPEPSSYNEQFF
v_call: TRBV6-5; cdr3_aa: CASSYSSGVNTEAFF
v_call: TRBV7-3; cdr3_aa: CASSLRASGRIYNEQFF
v_call: TRBV5-1; cdr3_aa: CASSSLSSSYEQYF
v_call: TRBV2; cdr3_aa: CASRGARSSGYTF
v_call: TRBV5-3; cdr3_aa: CARRPGGQEAQYF
v_call: TRBV9; cdr3_aa: CASSVEGLADYNEQFF
v_call: TRBV6-5; cdr3_aa: CASRSGFGTEAFF
v_call: TRBV9; cdr3_aa: CASSVVSEGLETQYF
v_call: TRBV6-5; cdr3_aa: CASSYLQGPYGYTF
v_call: TRBV19; cdr3_aa: CASSIASGGNNEQFF
v_call: TRBV19; cdr3_aa: CASSITGPWYGYTF
v_call: TRBV30; cdr3_aa: CAWSDGLAGGPAQFF
v_call: TRBV6-6; cdr3_aa: CASSLPRGQDTEAFF
v_call: TRBV7-9; cdr3_aa: CASSLVGARGTEAFF
v_call: TRBV27; cdr3_aa: CASQGLIHTEAFF
v_call: TRBV6-5; cdr3_aa: CASRTDRGDFEAFF
v_call: TRBV9; cdr3_aa: CASSAGGPDTQYF
v_call: TRBV5-6; cdr3_aa: CASSLAGGPLNIQYF
v_call: TRBV7-2; cdr3_aa: CASSLYREGAGELFF
v_call: TRBV11-3; cdr3_aa: CASSLGEGKNTEAFF
v_call: TRBV9; cdr3_aa: CASSVDGRVNTEAFF
v_call: TRBV27; cdr3_aa: CASSPGSSYNEQFF
v_call: TRBV5-4; cdr3_aa: CASRAFPGQGADYGYTF
v_call: TRBV4-1; cdr3_aa: CASSQDVVLPGNEQFF
v_call: TRBV7-3; cdr3_aa: CASSLDRGDYNEQFF
v_call: TRBV13; cdr3_aa: CASSYRGLQPQHF
v_call: TRBV5-1; cdr3_aa: CASSLAANYGYTF
v_call: TRBV7-2; cdr3_aa: CASSLQGLSGNTIYF
v_call: TRBV18; cdr3_aa: CASSKAREQGTPLHF
v_call: TRBV15; cdr3_aa: CATSRYNQPQHF
v_call: TRBV11-2; cdr3_aa: CASSLGATSGRALFF
v_call: TRBV4-3; cdr3_aa: CASSQDQSGSGIYGYTF
v_call: TRBV12-3/TRBV12-4; cdr3_aa: CASSFLRYTEAFF
v_call: TRBV18; cdr3_aa: CASSPPNGVGAKNIQYF
v_call: TRBV6-5; cdr3_aa: CASSLQGGGNYGYTF
v_call: TRBV10-2; cdr3_aa: CASPTTGGAENTYNEQFF
v_call: TRBV7-2; cdr3_aa: CASPSRGDSGANVLTF
v_call: TRBV27; cdr3_aa: CASSPRGTFTDTQCF
v_call: TRBV30; cdr3_aa: CAWSERGDSYSQSYGYTF
v_call: TRBV6-2/TRBV6-3; cdr3_aa: CASSHPPGFSNQPQHF
v_call: TRBV9; cdr3_aa: CASSVGQGYHQSGYTF
v_call: TRBV7-9; cdr3_aa: CASSPWTGDYTEAFF
v_call: TRBV6-6; cdr3_aa: CASSLRGGTYEQYF
v_call: TRBV3-1/TRBV3-2; cdr3_aa: CASSINSNEKLFF
v_call: TRBV4-2; cdr3_aa: CASSPTGTGAAGYTF
v_call: TRBV13; cdr3_aa: CASSLAGRAGRKNQPQHF
v_call: TRBV5-6; cdr3_aa: CASSFYIRGMGSGELFF
v_call: TRBV14; cdr3_aa: CASSQDRGSEAFF
v_call: TRBV19; cdr3_aa: CASGRTSGEPYNEQFF
v_call: TRBV30; cdr3_aa: CAREGQRPGEAFF